The clone carrying this T cell receptor (beta chain) was counted a few times. These data belong to a study of T cells in Graves' hyperthyroidism and ophthalmopathy. Germline CDR1 is MNHNY and CDR2 is SVGAGI (reference sequence). This CDR3 spans 15 amino acids. Losses at the gene ends were 4 bases for V and 3 bases for J; bases not matched to a gene: 7. Amplified TCR beta CDR3 regions came from RNA transcripts. Initially, a first-round RT-PCR of the TCR CDR3 employed the HTBI primer set. TCRdb used MiXCR to reprocess the multiplex PCR reads, holding one entry per CDR3 protein. The sample yields more than 500,000 distinct CDR3 sequences, around 43% seen once.

The V and J genes are TRBV6-6 and TRBJ2-7, with TRBD2 matching over 9 bases. The sample was peripheral blood or thyroid tissue (not recorded which). This TCR derives from an adult woman with Graves' disease, either hyperthyroidism or ophthalmopathy (not recorded which). The CDR3 coding sequence is TGTGCCAGCAGTTCGACTAGCGGAGGGGGCTACGAGCAGTACTTC. Translating it yields CASSSTSGGGYEQYF.